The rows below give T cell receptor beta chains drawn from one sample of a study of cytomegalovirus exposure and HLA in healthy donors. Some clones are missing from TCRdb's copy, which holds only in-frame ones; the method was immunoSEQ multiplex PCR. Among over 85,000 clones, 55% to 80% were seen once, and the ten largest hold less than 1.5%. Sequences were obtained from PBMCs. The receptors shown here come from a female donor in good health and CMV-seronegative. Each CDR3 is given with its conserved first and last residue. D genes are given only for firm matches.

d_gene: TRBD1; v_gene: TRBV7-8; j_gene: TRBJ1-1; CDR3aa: CASSLADRDTEAFF
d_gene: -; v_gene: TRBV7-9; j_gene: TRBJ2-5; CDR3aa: CASSLIGETQYF
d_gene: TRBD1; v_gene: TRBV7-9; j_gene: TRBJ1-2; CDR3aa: CASTPYRGNNYGYTF
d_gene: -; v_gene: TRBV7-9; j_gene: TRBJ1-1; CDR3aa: CASSLDGHVNTEAFF
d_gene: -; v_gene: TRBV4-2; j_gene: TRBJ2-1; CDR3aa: CASSQGSRGEAGYNEQFF
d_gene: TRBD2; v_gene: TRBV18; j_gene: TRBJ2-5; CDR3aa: CASSPYSGGALETQYF
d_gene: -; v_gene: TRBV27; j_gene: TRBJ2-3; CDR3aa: CASRPAGADTQYF
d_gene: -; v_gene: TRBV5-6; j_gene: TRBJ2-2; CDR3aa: CASSLDPGTGELFF
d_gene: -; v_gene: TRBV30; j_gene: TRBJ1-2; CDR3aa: CAWSLGAGMDYGYTF
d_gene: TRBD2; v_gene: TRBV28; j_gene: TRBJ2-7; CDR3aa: CASSSLNSGGPYEQYF
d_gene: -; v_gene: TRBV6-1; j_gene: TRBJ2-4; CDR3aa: CASSDAQGYDIQYF
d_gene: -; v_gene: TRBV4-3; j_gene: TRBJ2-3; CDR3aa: CASSQGREYTDTQYF
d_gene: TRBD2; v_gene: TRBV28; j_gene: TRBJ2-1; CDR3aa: CASSQPIIAGSNNEQFF
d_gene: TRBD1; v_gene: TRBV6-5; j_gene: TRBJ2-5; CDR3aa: CASSYGQGQETQYF
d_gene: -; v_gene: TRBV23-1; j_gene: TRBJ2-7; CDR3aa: CASSQSGELHYEQYF
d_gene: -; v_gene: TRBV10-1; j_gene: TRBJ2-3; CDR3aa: CASSASQQNPTDTQYF
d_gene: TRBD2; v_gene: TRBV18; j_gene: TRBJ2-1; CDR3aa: CASSPAGGEQFF
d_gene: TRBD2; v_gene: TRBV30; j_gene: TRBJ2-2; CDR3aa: CAWSVGPGGGPTGELFF
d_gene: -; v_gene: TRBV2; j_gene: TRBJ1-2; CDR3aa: CASSATGYGYTF
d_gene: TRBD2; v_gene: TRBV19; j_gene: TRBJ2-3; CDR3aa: CASSRLAGATDTQYF
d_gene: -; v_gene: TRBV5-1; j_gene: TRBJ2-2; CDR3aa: CASSDLWDKIGELFF
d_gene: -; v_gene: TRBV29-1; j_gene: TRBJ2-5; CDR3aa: CSVEDRGVGETQYF
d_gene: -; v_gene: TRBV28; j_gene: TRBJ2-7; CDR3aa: CASRGPLYEQYF
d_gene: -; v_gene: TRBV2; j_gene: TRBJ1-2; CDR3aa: CASSNIGEYGYTF
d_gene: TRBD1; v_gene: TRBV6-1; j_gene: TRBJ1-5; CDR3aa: CASSEPWTGSNQPQHF
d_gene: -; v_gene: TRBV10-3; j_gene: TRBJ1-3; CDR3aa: CAISDTSGNTIYF
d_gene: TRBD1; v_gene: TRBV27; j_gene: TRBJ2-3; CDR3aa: CASSLAQGVDTQYF
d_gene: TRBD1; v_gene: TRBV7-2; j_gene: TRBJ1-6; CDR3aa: CASSLALGGSSYNSPLHF
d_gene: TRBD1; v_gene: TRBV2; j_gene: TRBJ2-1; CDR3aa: CASSEDRLSYNEQFF
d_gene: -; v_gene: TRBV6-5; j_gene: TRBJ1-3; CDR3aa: CASSPYYSGNTIYF
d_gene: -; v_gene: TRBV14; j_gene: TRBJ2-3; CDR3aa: CASSQDLTDTQYF
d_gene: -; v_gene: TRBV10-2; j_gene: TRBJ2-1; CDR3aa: CASSKAEVNEQFF
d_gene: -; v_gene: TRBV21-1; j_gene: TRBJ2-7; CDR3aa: CASSKSWTSGGFFYEQYF
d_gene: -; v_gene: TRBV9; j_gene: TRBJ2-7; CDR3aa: CASSVGGSSYEQYF
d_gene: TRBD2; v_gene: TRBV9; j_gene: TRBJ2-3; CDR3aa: CASSVPPRGGPFTDTQYF
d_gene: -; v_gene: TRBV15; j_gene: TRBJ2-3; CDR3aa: CATSSQRIPDTQYF
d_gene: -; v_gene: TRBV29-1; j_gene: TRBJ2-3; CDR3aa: CSVQGAYSTDTQYF
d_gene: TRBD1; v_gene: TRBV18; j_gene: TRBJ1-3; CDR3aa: CASSPEMTGAGNTIYF
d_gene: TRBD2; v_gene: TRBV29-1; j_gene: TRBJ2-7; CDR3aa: CSVGLAGTYEQYF
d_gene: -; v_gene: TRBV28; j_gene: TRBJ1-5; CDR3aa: CASSLNGGGQPQHF
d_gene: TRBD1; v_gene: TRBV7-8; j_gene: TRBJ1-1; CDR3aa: CASSLAGQGGRNTEAFF
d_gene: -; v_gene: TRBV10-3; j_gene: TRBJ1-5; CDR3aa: CAISASPNQPQHF
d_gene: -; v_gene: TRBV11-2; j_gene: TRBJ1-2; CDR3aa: CASSLDYGLNYGYTF
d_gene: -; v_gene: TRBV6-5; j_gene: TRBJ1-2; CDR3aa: CASSYSRGQTYGYTF
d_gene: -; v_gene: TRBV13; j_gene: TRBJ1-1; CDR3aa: CASSLGQEAFF
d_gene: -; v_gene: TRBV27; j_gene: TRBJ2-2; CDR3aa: CASSPSGTGELFF
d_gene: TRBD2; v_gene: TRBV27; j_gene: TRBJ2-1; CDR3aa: CASSLTGTSGYNEQFF
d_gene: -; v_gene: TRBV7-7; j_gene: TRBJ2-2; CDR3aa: CASSTYSRGELFF